Each of the 7 T cell receptor beta chains below was sequenced from the same sample in a study of cytomegalovirus exposure and HLA in healthy donors. The PCR employed 60 Vbeta primers together with 13 Jbeta primers. Generated by immunoSEQ multiplex PCR, the TCRdb table keeps only in-frame clones and is missing some. The sample carries 90,000 or so clones, roughly 74% recorded once. Sequenced sample: PBMCs. The receptors originated from a woman aged 18 to 35 in good health and CMV-seropositive.

The genes are TRBV6-5 and TRBJ2-1; 10 nucleotides agree with TRBD1. Trimming removed 6 bases from V and 6 bases from J; junction bases left unmatched: 5. The CDR3 consists of 14 residues. CDR1 and CDR2 (germline): MNHEY, SVGAGI. This chain's CDR3 is CASRDRGIGNEQFF. CDR3 DNA sequence: TGTGCCAGCAGGGACAGGGGGATCGGCAATGAGCAGTTCTTC.

The chain joins TRBV7-2 to TRBJ2-2; possible D gene TRBD1, 7 bases. Germline-derived CDR1 and CDR2 are SGHTA and FQGNSA. V gave up 1 base and J gave up 5 bases, with 14 bases separating them. The CDR3 consists of 16 residues. In nucleotides, the CDR3 is TGTGCCAGCAGCTTAGATGGGGGGACAGCTACCGGGGAGCTGTTTTTT. Translated, it gives CASSLDGGTATGELFF.

The chain combines TRBV7-3 with TRBJ2-5; 9 positions agree with TRBD2. CDR1 SGHTA and CDR2 FQGTGA come from the germline V gene. V lost 1 base to trimming and J lost 4 bases; unmatched junction nucleotides: 4. The CDR3 extends over 15 amino acids. CDR3 in amino acids: CASSLIPSGVETQYF. CDR3 bases: TGTGCCAGCAGCTTAATTCCTAGCGGGGTAGAGACCCAGTACTTC.

V is TRBV5-1 and J is TRBJ2-2; weak D call: TRBD2 (5 bases). Germline-derived CDR1 and CDR2 are SGHRS and YFSETQ. This CDR3 has 16 residues. V lost 4 bases and J lost 1, with 14 bases in between. CDR3 amino acids: CASSPGSGRNTGELFF. For the CDR3, the DNA is TGCGCCAGCAGCCCAGGTTCGGGGAGGAACACCGGGGAGCTGTTTTTT.

V and J are TRBV30 and TRBJ1-4, with D possibly TRBD1 on 6 matching bases. Trimming took 1 base from V and 7 from J, leaving 16 bases between them. The germline CDR1 and CDR2 sequences are GTSNPN and SVGIG (reference sequence). This CDR3 has 15 residues. The CDR3 sequence: CAWSGIDRRSEKLFF. CDR3 in DNA: TGTGCCTGGAGTGGGATCGACAGGAGGAGTGAAAAACTGTTTTTT. Full variable domain (rest looked up from reference TRBV30 and TRBJ1-4): SQTIHQWPATLVQPVGSPLSLECTVEGTSNPNLYWYRQAAGRGLQLLFYSVGIGQISSEVPQNLSASRPQDRQFILSSKKLLLSDSGFYLCAWSGIDRRSEKLFFGSGTQLSVL.

This chain uses TRBV20-1 with TRBJ2-1; 7 positions match TRBD2. CDR1 and CDR2 from the germline V gene are DFQATT and SNEGSKA (reference sequence). V shed 4 bases and J 13 bases; nucleotides not matched to a gene: 7. CDR3 length: 11 residues. This CDR3 reads CSAKAGVLQFF. As DNA, the CDR3 is TGCAGTGCTAAGGCGGGAGTGCTACAGTTCTTC.

J is TRBJ1-3 and V is TRBV28; weak D call: TRBD1 (6 bases). V was pared by 6 bases and J by 8 bases, with 14 bases between. The CDR3 extends over 13 amino acids. The germline V gene encodes CDR1 MDHEN and CDR2 SYDVKM. The CDR3 here is CASRTTGRDTIYF. The CDR3 DNA sequence: TGTGCCAGCAGAACTACAGGGAGAGACACCATATATTTT.